This T cell receptor (beta chain) was captured in a study of OX40 agonist ivuxolimab in advanced cancers. Study-wide context: It was ivuxolimab, an agonistic anti-OX40 (CD134) antibody, that patients were treated with.

As for this clone: The antigen is undetermined.

Profiled with immunoSEQ multiplex PCR; TCRdb holds only in-frame clones, not every one. The sample has 70,000 to 95,000 clones; 90% to 95% are singletons. Deletions cut 0 bases from V and 3 bases from J, with 8 bases between. CDR3 length equals 14 residues. Study-wide points: Averaged across samples, CD8+ T cells carried more expanded clones than CD4+ did. Several nonresponders also turned out to have low normalized T-cell clonal expansion. Doses of 0.1 to 3.0 mg/kg were accompanied by clonal expansion of CD4+ and CD8+ blood T cells by week 6.

The chain links TRBV23-1 to TRBJ2-5; D uncertain. TRBV23-1 is an ORF, with its function uncertain. This receptor was taken from an adult with an advanced solid tumor such as melanoma, head and neck, liver or kidney cancer. The material sequenced was CD4+ or CD8+ T cells sorted from blood, taken in a trial of the OX40 agonist ivuxolimab. CDR3 loop: CASSQSRREETQYF. The DNA of the CDR3 is TGCGCCAGCAGTCAATCGAGGAGAGAAGAGACCCAGTACTTC.